Shown below are 30 T cell receptor beta chains from a single sample sequenced in a study of Tregs in tolerant kidney transplant recipients. The nonmyeloablative bone marrow transplants came from related graft donors, with transient mixed chimerism. Libraries were prepared by immunoSEQ multiplex PCR; TCRdb keeps only in-frame clonotypes and omits some of them. The sample holds 84,000 or so clones, over 85% seen once. The material was CD4+ T cells from blood (PBMCs), obtained 12 months after the transplant. These receptors were obtained from a human patient who received a combined kidney and bone marrow transplant. A share of the T cells may be of graft donor origin.

V usage is TRBV7-2 and J usage is TRBJ2-7, with 14 bases matching TRBD2. Germline lookup yields CDR1 SGHTA and CDR2 FQGNSA. This CDR3 contains 18 residues. V lost 5 bases to trimming and J lost 3 bases; unmatched junction nucleotides: 12. Written as DNA, the CDR3 is TGTGCCAGCAGCATTAATCGGGGGGGGACTAGCGGGAGCTACGAGCAGTACTTC. Its protein is CASSINRGGTSGSYEQYF.

The CDR3 region is CASSFRGSYEQYF. The CDR3 bases are TGTGCCAGCAGCTTTCGAGGCTCCTACGAGCAGTACTTC. The genes are TRBV7-9 and TRBJ2-7; D call uncertain. The germline V gene encodes CDR1 SEHNR and CDR2 FQNEAQ (reference sequence). Trimming took 3 bases from V and 0 from J, leaving 6 bases between them. This CDR3 contains 13 residues.

The chain employs TRBV11-3 and TRBJ2-3, with D hard to call. Trimming pared 3 bases from V and 1 base from J, leaving 11 bases between. The CDR3 is 15 amino acids. Germline CDR1 is SGHNT and CDR2 is YENEEA. In nucleotides, the CDR3 is TGTGCCAGCAGCTTCGTGGTGGGCCGCACAGATACGCAGTATTTT. It encodes CASSFVVGRTDTQYF.

V and J are TRBV5-1 and TRBJ2-3, with a weak D call TRBD1 (5 bases). Germline V gene data show CDR1 as SGHRS and CDR2 as YFSETQ. This CDR3 contains 16 residues. The V gene lost 2 bases and the J gene lost 1 base, with 14 bases spanning the gap. In DNA, the CDR3 is TGCGCCAGCAGCTTCCCCAGGGATGTTGGCACAGATACGCAGTATTTT. Residues: CASSFPRDVGTDTQYF. The full variable domain, completed using reference TRBV5-1 and TRBJ2-3, is KAGVTQTPRYLIKTRGQQVTLSCSPISGHRSVSWYQQTPGQGLQFLFEYFSETQRNKGNFPGRFSGRQFSNSRSEMNVSTLELGDSALYLCASSFPRDVGTDTQYFGPGTRLTVL.

The V gene is TRBV4-3, the J gene TRBJ1-2; unclear D gene. Germline V gives CDR1 LGHNA, CDR2 YSLEER. The CDR3 is made up of 14 amino acids. Trimming removed 0 bases from V and 8 bases from J, with 13 bases in between. Here the CDR3 DNA reads TGCGCCAGCAGCCAAGATACGTCGAGGCCGGGCTACACCTTC. This gives the protein CASSQDTSRPGYTF.

V usage is TRBV11-3 and J usage is TRBJ1-4, with 10 bases fitting TRBD1. Germline lookup yields CDR1 SGHNT and CDR2 YENEEA. The CDR3 totals 15 residues. With V trimmed by 5 bases and J by 8 bases, 8 bases remained unmatched. CDR3 region: CASSERDRGNEKLFF. CDR3 bases: TGTGCCAGCAGCGAGAGGGACAGGGGCAACGAAAAACTGTTTTTT.

The rearrangement joins TRBV27 to TRBJ2-5; 9 bases match TRBD1. The assigned J gene may be wrong: the sequence end matches TRBJ2-7 better. The length of the CDR3 is 15 residues. CDR1 is MNHEY, CDR2 SMNVEV, per germline (reference sequence). The CDR3 DNA reads as TGTGCCAGCAGTAGAGGGACAGGGATTGACTACGAGCAGTACTTC. Protein: CASSRGTGIDYEQYF.

The gene calls are TRBV6-6 and TRBJ2-2, with 10 bases fitting TRBD2. This CDR3 is built from 16 residues. The V segment lost 6 bases and the J segment 5 bases; nucleotides outside the gene matches: 9. Germline V CDR1 and CDR2: MNHNY, SVGAGI (reference sequence). This CDR3 reads CASRTSSGGQTGELFF. CDR3 nucleotides: TGTGCCAGCAGAACATCTAGCGGGGGTCAAACCGGGGAGCTGTTTTTT.

The rearrangement joins TRBV27 to TRBJ2-5, with a possible D match to TRBD1 (6 bases). This CDR3 has 14 amino acids. Germline CDR1 reads MNHEY; CDR2 reads SMNVEV (reference sequence). With 3 bases removed from V and 2 bases from J, the gap between germline ends came to 10 bases. The chain's CDR3 is CASSFRDMQETQYF. The CDR3 DNA is TGTGCCAGCAGTTTTAGGGACATGCAAGAGACCCAGTACTTC.

The gene calls are TRBV19 and TRBJ1-5, with TRBD1 matching 9 bases. The CDR3 contains 15 residues. Germline V gene lookup returns CDR1 LNHDA and CDR2 SQIVND (reference sequence). V gave up 5 bases and J gave up 6 bases; unmatched junction bases: 8. CDR3 region: CASSLGQGLVQPQHF. The CDR3 coding sequence is TGTGCCAGTAGTCTGGGACAGGGACTGGTTCAGCCCCAGCATTTT.

The table lists this clone with a count of one. The same CDR3 also results from other DNA sequences found in this sample. This sequence joins TRBV11-2 and TRBJ1-6, with 10 nucleotides matching TRBD1. The germline V gene has CDR1 SGHAT and CDR2 FQNNGV. The J segment lost 8 bases and the V segment lost 6 bases, leaving 4 bases of the junction unmatched. The CDR3 runs 14 residues. The CDR3 spells CASSETGGDSPLHF. In DNA, the CDR3 is TGTGCCAGCAGTGAGACAGGGGGCGATTCACCCCTCCACTTT.

The rearrangement uses TRBV5-4 and TRBJ2-3, with 11 bases aligning to TRBD1. The CDR3 is 16 amino acids. Germline CDR1 is SGHNT and CDR2 is YYREEE (reference sequence). V trimming: 5 bases; J trimming: 4 bases; junction bases outside the gene matches: 9. The CDR3 region has the DNA TGTGCCAGCAGTAGGACGGACAGGGGGCGTGCAGATACGCAGTATTTT. Its translation: CASSRTDRGRADTQYF.

This chain links TRBV7-8 with TRBJ2-7; no definite D call. Per germline, CDR1 SGHVS and CDR2 FQNEAQ. The ends were cut back, 5 bases at V and 1 base at J, with 3 bases in the middle. The CDR3 spans 11 residues. This CDR3 is CASSPSYEQYF. Written as DNA, the CDR3 is TGTGCCAGCAGCCCGTCCTACGAGCAGTACTTC.

The chain couples TRBV14 to TRBJ1-2; D may be TRBD1 (6 bases). V lost 0 bases to trimming and J lost 6 bases, with 11 bases between them. The CDR3 is 14 amino acids. In germline, CDR1 is SGHDN, CDR2 FVKESK. CDR3 amino acids: CASSQELGADGYTF. DNA for the CDR3: TGTGCCAGCAGCCAAGAATTGGGGGCTGATGGCTACACCTTC.

CDR3 sequence: CASSKGGLTNFYNEQFF. The CDR3 nucleotides are TGTGCCAGCAGCAAAGGGGGACTGACGAATTTCTACAATGAGCAGTTCTTC. This chain links TRBV21-1 with TRBJ2-1; TRBD2 reflects the table's D call only, with no check against the DNA. TRBV21-1 is reported as a pseudogene. CDR3 size: 17 residues.

The chain carries TRBV2 and TRBJ2-7; the match to TRBD2 covers 10 bases. V lost 7 bases to trimming and J lost 5 bases; unmatched junction nucleotides: 14. Germline assignment: CDR1 SNHLY and CDR2 FYNNEI. This CDR3 has 16 residues. DNA for the CDR3: TGTGCCAGCAAGTGGTCGGGGCTAGCGGGGGTCGACGAGCAGTACTTC. Translation: CASKWSGLAGVDEQYF.

The CDR3 loop reads CASSFLQGGQETQYF. The CDR3 coding sequence is TGTGCCAGCAGTTTCCTCCAGGGAGGCCAAGAGACCCAGTACTTC. The V and J genes are TRBV28 and TRBJ2-5; D is possibly TRBD2 (6 bases). This CDR3 has 15 residues. V dropped 3 bases and J dropped 1 base, with 12 bases sitting between them. Germline V gives CDR1 MDHEN, CDR2 SYDVKM.

The chain combines TRBV19 with TRBJ1-5, with TRBD1 identical over 7 bases. Germline values: CDR1 LNHDA, CDR2 SQIVND (reference sequence). V trimming: 3 bases; J trimming: 6 bases; junction bases outside the gene matches: 11. The CDR3 runs to 16 residues. Here the CDR3 reads CASSIYGTVGGQPQHF. The CDR3 DNA follows: TGTGCCAGTAGTATTTACGGGACAGTCGGAGGTCAGCCCCAGCATTTT.

The V call is TRBV27, the J call TRBJ2-1; 13 bases map to TRBD2. V lost 6 bases, J lost 8 bases, and 4 bases stayed unmatched. This CDR3 has 14 residues. Germline V gene sequence: CDR1 MNHEY, CDR2 SMNVEV (reference sequence). CDR3 in amino acids: CASRRTSGSYEQFF. CDR3 DNA sequence: TGTGCCAGCAGAAGGACTAGCGGGAGCTATGAGCAGTTCTTC.

The DNA for the CDR3 is TGTGCCAGCGGCGAGCGCAACTATGGCTACACCTTC. This encodes CASGERNYGYTF. This chain links TRBV28 with TRBJ1-2; D uncertain. The CDR3 loop spans 12 amino acids. In germline, CDR1 is MDHEN, CDR2 SYDVKM. V shed 8 bases and J shed 2 bases, with 9 bases lying between them.

This sequence joins TRBV5-1 and TRBJ1-2, with TRBD1 matching over 7 bases. The V gene's germline CDR1 is SGHRS and CDR2 YFSETQ. The CDR3 contains 16 residues. V gave up 1 base and J gave up 0 bases; unmatched junction bases: 6. The CDR3 DNA sequence: TGCGCCAGCAGCTTGTACAGGGGTCCCCCTAACTATGGCTACACCTTC. This translates into CASSLYRGPPNYGYTF.

The J gene is TRBJ2-7, the V gene TRBV18; 8 bases are shared with TRBD1. The CDR3 runs to 14 residues. Germline V gene sequence: CDR1 KGHSH, CDR2 LQKENI. Trimming cost V 4 bases and J 2 bases; bases outside gene matches: 4. The CDR3 spells CASSLGQGTYEQYF. The CDR3 coding sequence is TGTGCCAGCTCACTCGGACAGGGAACCTACGAGCAGTACTTC.

J is TRBJ2-3 and V is TRBV5-1, with 9 bases lining up with TRBD2. V was pared by 1 base and J by 8 bases, with 8 bases of the junction left unmatched. The CDR3 is 15 residues long. Germline V gene lookup returns CDR1 SGHRS and CDR2 YFSETQ. The DNA of the CDR3 is TGCGCCAGCAGCTTGAGGGTAGCGGGGGCGGGTACGCAGTATTTT. It encodes CASSLRVAGAGTQYF.

The chain has TRBV10-3 and TRBJ2-5; 7 bases map to TRBD1. Germline V lookup: CDR1 ENHRY, CDR2 SYGVKD. V dropped 4 bases and J dropped 2; count of bases not matched to a gene: 1. The CDR3 covers 13 residues. CDR3 sequence: CAISAGGQETQYF. The CDR3 region has the DNA TGTGCCATCAGTGCAGGGGGTCAAGAGACCCAGTACTTC.

On this clone itself: This CDR3 is also generated by other DNA sequences in the sample. The chain couples TRBV5-4 to TRBJ1-6, with 8 nucleotides matching TRBD1. This CDR3 has 17 residues. Germline V gene sequence: CDR1 SGHNT, CDR2 YYREEE (reference sequence). Trimming took 0 bases from V and 7 from J; bases not matched to a gene: 9. CDR3 sequence: CASSLGPGQGPNSPLHF. DNA for the CDR3: TGTGCCAGCAGCTTGGGTCCCGGACAGGGCCCAAATTCACCCCTCCACTTT.

The chain combines TRBV9 with TRBJ2-3; 10 nucleotides agree with TRBD1. Germline-derived CDR1 and CDR2 are SGDLS and YYNGEE. Losses at the gene ends were 0 bases for V and 4 bases for J; bases not matched to a gene: 5. This CDR3 is 16 amino acids long. This CDR3 is CASSVGVGTGADTQYF. DNA of the CDR3: TGTGCCAGCAGCGTAGGGGTTGGGACAGGGGCAGATACGCAGTATTTT. Drawing the rest from reference TRBV9 and TRBJ2-3, the complete variable domain is DSGVTQTPKHLITATGQRVTLRCSPRSGDLSVYWYQQSLDQGLQFLIQYYNGEERAKGNILERFSAQQFPDLHSELNLSSLELGDSALYFCASSVGVGTGADTQYFGPGTRLTVL.

For the CDR3, the DNA is TGTGCCAGCAGCTTTCTAACGGGAGAGTCCGGGGAGCTGTTTTTT. Translating gives CASSFLTGESGELFF. V usage is TRBV11-3 and J usage is TRBJ2-2, with D perhaps matching TRBD2 (6 bases). This CDR3 region has 15 residues. CDR1 SGHNT and CDR2 YENEEA come from the germline V gene. V was cut by 3 bases and J by 6 bases, with 14 bases left in between. Complete variable domain (other parts from reference TRBV11-3 and TRBJ2-2): EAGVVQSPRYKIIEKKQPVAFWCNPISGHNTLYWYLQNLGQGPELLIRYENEEAVDDSQLPKDRFSAERLKGVDSTLKIQPAELGDSAVYLCASSFLTGESGELFFGEGSRLTVL.

The chain is built from TRBV19 and TRBJ1-5, with TRBD1 identical over 7 bases. V gave up 10 bases and J gave up 2 bases; unmatched junction bases: 5. The CDR3 runs 13 residues. Germline CDR1 and CDR2: LNHDA and SQIVND (reference sequence). The CDR3 reads CATETGRNQPQHF. Written as DNA, the CDR3 is TGTGCCACTGAGACAGGGCGCAATCAGCCCCAGCATTTT.

This chain uses TRBV21-1 with TRBJ2-2; the table's D call, TRBD2, was not checked against the DNA. TRBV21-1 is a pseudogene segment. The CDR3 loop spans 16 amino acids. CDR3 loop: CASSKARCPHTGELFF. The CDR3 nucleotides are TGTGCCAGCAGCAAAGCGAGGTGCCCTCACACCGGGGAGCTGTTTTTT.

This clone appeared once. The gene calls are TRBV5-1 and TRBJ1-2; no firm D call. CDR3 size: 15 residues. Deletions cut 1 base from V and 3 bases from J, with 13 bases between. The germline gives CDR1 SGHRS, CDR2 YFSETQ. Here the CDR3 reads CASSLLQPHHYGYTF. The CDR3 DNA follows: TGCGCCAGCAGCTTGTTACAGCCACATCACTATGGCTACACCTTC. The entire variable domain, with the rest obtained from reference TRBV5-1 and TRBJ1-2, is as follows: KAGVTQTPRYLIKTRGQQVTLSCSPISGHRSVSWYQQTPGQGLQFLFEYFSETQRNKGNFPGRFSGRQFSNSRSEMNVSTLELGDSALYLCASSLLQPHHYGYTFGSGTRLTVV.